This is a list of T cell receptor beta chains from one sample in a study of identical twins. MiXCR was run by TCRdb on the 5' RACE reads, yielding one entry per CDR3 protein. The sample consists of roughly 630,000 distinct CDR3 sequences, just over 7% of them appearing once. These data were also filed under a second study, of yellow fever vaccine responses in identical twins.

Sequenced: PBMCs. The receptors shown here come from a woman between 18 and 29 years old in good health. Both conserved end residues are part of each CDR3. Fields, in order: D gene, clone size, V gene, J gene, CDR3 DNA, CDR3 protein. The D gene is left open where the match is weak. For some rows the clone size is stated as once, few or many, or as a class when expanded; others skip it.

D gene: -
clone size: many
V gene: TRBV3-1
J gene: TRBJ1-2
CDR3 DNA: TGTGCCAGCAGCCCGTCCCCCAGGGGCTATGGCTACACCTTC
CDR3 protein: CASSPSPRGYGYTF

D gene: TRBD2
clone size: -
V gene: TRBV28
J gene: TRBJ2-5
CDR3 DNA: TGTGCCAGCGGGACTAGCGGAGGGGATAAGACCCAGTACTTC
CDR3 protein: CASGTSGGDKTQYF

D gene: -
clone size: -
V gene: TRBV2
J gene: TRBJ1-2
CDR3 DNA: TGTGCCAGCAGCTTCAGATTCGCCTATGGCTACACCTTC
CDR3 protein: CASSFRFAYGYTF

D gene: -
clone size: -
V gene: TRBV12-3/TRBV12-4
J gene: TRBJ2-7
CDR3 DNA: TGTGCCAGCAGTTCCGGGCTCAACTACGAGCAGTACTTC
CDR3 protein: CASSSGLNYEQYF

D gene: TRBD1
clone size: -
V gene: TRBV7-7
J gene: TRBJ2-2
CDR3 DNA: TGTGCTATGGGGACAGGGGTAAACACCGGGGAGCTGTTTTTT
CDR3 protein: CAMGTGVNTGELFF

D gene: -
clone size: once
V gene: TRBV5-1
J gene: TRBJ2-4
CDR3 DNA: TGCGCCAGCTGGGGCAGGTCAGCCAAAAACATCCAGTACTTC
CDR3 protein: CASWGRSAKNIQYF

D gene: -
clone size: -
V gene: TRBV7-9
J gene: TRBJ2-7
CDR3 DNA: TGTGCCAGCAGCTTTGCTCCTTACGAGCAGTACTTC
CDR3 protein: CASSFAPYEQYF

D gene: -
clone size: few
V gene: TRBV7-3
J gene: TRBJ2-7
CDR3 DNA: TGTGCCAGCAGCTTAACGGCTATTGTGGGCAGGGAGTACGAGCAGTACTTC
CDR3 protein: CASSLTAIVGREYEQYF

D gene: TRBD1
clone size: few
V gene: TRBV2
J gene: TRBJ1-1
CDR3 DNA: TGTGCCAGCGGGGACAGTTTTGAAGCTTTCTTT
CDR3 protein: CASGDSFEAFF

D gene: -
clone size: few
V gene: TRBV7-3
J gene: TRBJ2-6
CDR3 DNA: TGTGCCAGCACCCGGAGGCTCGTCTCTGGGGCCAACGTCCTGACTTTC
CDR3 protein: CASTRRLVSGANVLTF

D gene: TRBD2
clone size: -
V gene: TRBV12-3/TRBV12-4
J gene: TRBJ2-7
CDR3 DNA: TGTGCCAGCAGTTTAGAGGGACTAGCAACCTACGAGCAGTACTTC
CDR3 protein: CASSLEGLATYEQYF

D gene: -
clone size: -
V gene: TRBV5-1
J gene: TRBJ1-1
CDR3 DNA: TGCGCCAGCAGCCACGTGAACACTGAAGCTTTCTTT
CDR3 protein: CASSHVNTEAFF

D gene: -
clone size: many
V gene: TRBV28
J gene: TRBJ2-2
CDR3 DNA: TGTGCCAGCAGTCCTATCACCGGGGAGCTGTTTTTT
CDR3 protein: CASSPITGELFF

D gene: -
clone size: -
V gene: TRBV27
J gene: TRBJ2-3
CDR3 DNA: TGTGCCAGCAGTTTAGGGGGCTATAGCACAGATACGCAGTATTTT
CDR3 protein: CASSLGGYSTDTQYF